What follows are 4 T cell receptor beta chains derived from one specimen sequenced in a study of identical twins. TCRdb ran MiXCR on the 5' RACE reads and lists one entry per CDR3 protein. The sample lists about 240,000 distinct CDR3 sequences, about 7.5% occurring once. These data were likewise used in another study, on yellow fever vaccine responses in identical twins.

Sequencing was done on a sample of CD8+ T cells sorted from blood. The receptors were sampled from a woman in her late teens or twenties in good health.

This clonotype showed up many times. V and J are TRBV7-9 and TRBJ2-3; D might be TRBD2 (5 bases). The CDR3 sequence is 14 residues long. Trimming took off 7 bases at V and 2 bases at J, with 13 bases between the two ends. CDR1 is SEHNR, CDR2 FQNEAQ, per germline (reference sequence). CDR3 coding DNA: TGTGCCAGCACCCCCGCGGGCGTCACAGATACGCAGTATTTT. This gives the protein CASTPAGVTDTQYF.

The DNA of the CDR3 is TGTGCCAGCAGTACCAGGGACTCTGGGGCCAACGTCCTGACTTTC. Translated: CASSTRDSGANVLTF. The chain combines TRBV27 with TRBJ2-6; D may be TRBD1 (5 bases). Germline assignment: CDR1 MNHEY and CDR2 SMNVEV (reference sequence). Trimming cost V 5 bases and J 0 bases, with 8 bases left between them. CDR3 length: 15 residues.

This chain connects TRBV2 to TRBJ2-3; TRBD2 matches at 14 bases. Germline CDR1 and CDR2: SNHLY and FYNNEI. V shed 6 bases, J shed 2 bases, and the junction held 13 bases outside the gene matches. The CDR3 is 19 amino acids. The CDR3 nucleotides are TGTGCCAGCAGGCCCGGGACTAGCGGGGGCCCCGGATTCACAGATACGCAGTATTTT. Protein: CASRPGTSGGPGFTDTQYF. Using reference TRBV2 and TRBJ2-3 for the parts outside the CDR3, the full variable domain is EPEVTQTPSHQVTQMGQEVILRCVPISNHLYFYWYRQILGQKVEFLVSFYNNEISEKSEIFDDQFSVERPDGSNFTLKIRSTKLEDSAMYFCASRPGTSGGPGFTDTQYFGPGTRLTVL.

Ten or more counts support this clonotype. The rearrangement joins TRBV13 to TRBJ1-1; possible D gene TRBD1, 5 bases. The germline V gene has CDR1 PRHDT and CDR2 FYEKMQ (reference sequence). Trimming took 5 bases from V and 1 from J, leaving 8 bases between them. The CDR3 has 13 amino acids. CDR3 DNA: TGTGCCAGCAGCCCCCAGGGGAACACTGAAGCTTTCTTT. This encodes CASSPQGNTEAFF.